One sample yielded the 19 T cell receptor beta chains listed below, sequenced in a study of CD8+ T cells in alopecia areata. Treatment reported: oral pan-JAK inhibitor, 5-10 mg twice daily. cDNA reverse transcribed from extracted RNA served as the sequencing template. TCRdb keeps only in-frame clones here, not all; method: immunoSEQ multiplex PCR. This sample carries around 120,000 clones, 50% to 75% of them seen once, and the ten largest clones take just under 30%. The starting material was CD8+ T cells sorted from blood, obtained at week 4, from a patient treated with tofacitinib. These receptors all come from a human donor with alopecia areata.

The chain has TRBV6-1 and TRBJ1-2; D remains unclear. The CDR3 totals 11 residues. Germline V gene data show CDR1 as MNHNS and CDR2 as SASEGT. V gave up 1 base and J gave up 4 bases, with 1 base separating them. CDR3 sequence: CASSEGYGYTF. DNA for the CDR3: TGTGCCAGCAGTGAAGGCTATGGCTACACCTTC.

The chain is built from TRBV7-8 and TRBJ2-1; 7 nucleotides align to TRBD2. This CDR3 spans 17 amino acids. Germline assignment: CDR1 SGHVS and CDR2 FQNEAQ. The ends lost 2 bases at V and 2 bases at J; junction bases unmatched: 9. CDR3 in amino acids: CASSLPRSGTPYNEQFF. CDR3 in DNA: TGTGCCAGCAGCTTACCTAGGAGCGGGACCCCCTACAATGAGCAGTTCTTC.

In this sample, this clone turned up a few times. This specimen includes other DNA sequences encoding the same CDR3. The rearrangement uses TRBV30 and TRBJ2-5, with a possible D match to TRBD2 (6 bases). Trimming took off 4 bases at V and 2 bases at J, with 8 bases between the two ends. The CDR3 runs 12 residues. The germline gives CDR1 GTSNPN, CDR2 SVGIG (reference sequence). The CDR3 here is CAWTEGQETQYF. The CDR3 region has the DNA TGTGCCTGGACGGAGGGGCAAGAGACCCAGTACTTC.

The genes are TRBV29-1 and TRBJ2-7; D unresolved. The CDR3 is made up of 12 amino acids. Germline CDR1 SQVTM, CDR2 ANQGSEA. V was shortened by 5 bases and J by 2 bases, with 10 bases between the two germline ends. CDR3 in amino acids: CSVLDQTYEQYF. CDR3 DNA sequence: TGCAGCGTTCTAGACCAAACCTACGAGCAGTACTTC.

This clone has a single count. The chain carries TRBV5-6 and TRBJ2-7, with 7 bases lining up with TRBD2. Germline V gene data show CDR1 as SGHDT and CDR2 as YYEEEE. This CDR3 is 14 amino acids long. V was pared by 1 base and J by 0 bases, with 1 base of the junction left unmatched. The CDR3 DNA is TGTGCCAGCAGCTTGAGCGGGAACTCCTACGAGCAGTACTTC. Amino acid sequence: CASSLSGNSYEQYF.

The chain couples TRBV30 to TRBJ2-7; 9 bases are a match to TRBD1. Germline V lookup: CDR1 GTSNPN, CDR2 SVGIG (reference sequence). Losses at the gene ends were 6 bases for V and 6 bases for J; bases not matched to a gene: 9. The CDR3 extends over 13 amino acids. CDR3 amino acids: CACEDRGGIEQYF. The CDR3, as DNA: TGTGCCTGTGAGGACAGGGGAGGGATCGAGCAGTACTTC.

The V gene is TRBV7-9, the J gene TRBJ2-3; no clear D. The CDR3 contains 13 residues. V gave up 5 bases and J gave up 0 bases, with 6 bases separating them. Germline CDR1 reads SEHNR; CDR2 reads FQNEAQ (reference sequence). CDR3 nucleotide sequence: TGTGCCAGCAGCCTCAAAAGCACAGATACGCAGTATTTT. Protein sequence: CASSLKSTDTQYF.

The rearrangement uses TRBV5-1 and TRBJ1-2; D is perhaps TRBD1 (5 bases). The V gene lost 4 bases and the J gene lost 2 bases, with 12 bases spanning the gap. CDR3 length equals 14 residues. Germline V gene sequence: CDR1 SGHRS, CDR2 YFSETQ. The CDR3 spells CASSPGHPNYGYTF. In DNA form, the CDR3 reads TGCGCCAGCAGCCCAGGACATCCAAACTATGGCTACACCTTC.

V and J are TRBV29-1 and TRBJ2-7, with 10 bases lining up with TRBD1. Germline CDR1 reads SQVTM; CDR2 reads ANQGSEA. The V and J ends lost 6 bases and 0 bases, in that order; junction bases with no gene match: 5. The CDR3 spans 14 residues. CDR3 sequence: CSVRGQGSSYEQYF. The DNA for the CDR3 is TGCAGCGTCCGGGGACAGGGGAGCTCCTACGAGCAGTACTTC.

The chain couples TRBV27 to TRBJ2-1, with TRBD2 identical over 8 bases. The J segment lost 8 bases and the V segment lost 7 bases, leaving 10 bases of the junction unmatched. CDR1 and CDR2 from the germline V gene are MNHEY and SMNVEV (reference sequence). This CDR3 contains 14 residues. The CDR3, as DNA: TGTGCCAGCAAACGGGGGGGCTTAGGCGATGAGCAGTTCTTC. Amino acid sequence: CASKRGGLGDEQFF.

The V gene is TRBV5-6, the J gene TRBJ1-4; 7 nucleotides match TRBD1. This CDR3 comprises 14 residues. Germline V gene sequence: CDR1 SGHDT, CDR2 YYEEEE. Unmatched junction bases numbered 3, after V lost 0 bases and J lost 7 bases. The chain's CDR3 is CASSLEGASEKLFF. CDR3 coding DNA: TGTGCCAGCAGCTTGGAGGGGGCGAGTGAAAAACTGTTTTTT.

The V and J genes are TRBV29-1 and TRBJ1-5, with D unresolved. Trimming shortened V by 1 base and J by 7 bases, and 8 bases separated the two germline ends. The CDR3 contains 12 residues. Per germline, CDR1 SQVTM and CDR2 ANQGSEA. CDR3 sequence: CSVEGGRQPQHF. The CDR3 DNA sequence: TGCAGCGTTGAAGGCGGTAGGCAGCCCCAGCATTTT.

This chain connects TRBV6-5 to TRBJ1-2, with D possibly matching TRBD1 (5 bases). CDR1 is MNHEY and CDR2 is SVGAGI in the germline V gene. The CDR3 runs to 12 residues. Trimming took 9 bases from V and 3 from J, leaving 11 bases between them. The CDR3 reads CASSRDYYGYTF. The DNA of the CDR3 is TGTGCCAGTAGCCGGGACTACTATGGCTACACCTTC.

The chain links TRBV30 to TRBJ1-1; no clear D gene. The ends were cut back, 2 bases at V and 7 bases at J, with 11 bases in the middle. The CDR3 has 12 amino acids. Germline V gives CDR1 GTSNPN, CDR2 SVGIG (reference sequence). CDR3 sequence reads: CAWSPTGGEAFF. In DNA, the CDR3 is TGTGCCTGGAGTCCCACGGGAGGTGAAGCTTTCTTT.

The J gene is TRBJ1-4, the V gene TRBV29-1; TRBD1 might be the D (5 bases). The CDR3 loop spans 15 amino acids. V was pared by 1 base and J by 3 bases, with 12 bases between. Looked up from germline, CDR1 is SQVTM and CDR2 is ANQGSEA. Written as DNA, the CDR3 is TGCAGCGTTGAAGTTGGTGGGACGGCTAATGAAAAACTGTTTTTT. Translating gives CSVEVGGTANEKLFF.

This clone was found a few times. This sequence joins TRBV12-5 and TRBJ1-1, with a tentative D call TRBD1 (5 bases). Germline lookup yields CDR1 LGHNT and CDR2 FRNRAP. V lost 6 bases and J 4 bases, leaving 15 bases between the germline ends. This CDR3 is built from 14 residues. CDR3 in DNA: TGTGCTAGTGGCCTTGGGGGGGGAGGCACTGAAGCTTTCTTT. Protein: CASGLGGGGTEAFF.

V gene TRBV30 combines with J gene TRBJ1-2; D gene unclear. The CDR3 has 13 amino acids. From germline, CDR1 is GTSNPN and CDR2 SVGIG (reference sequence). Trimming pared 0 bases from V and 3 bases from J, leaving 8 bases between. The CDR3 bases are TGTGCCTGGAGTGTGTACACCTACTATGGCTACACCTTC. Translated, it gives CAWSVYTYYGYTF.

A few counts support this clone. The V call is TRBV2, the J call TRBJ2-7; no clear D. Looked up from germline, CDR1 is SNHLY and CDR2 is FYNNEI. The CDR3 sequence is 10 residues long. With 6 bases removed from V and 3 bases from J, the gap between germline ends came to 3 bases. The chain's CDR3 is CASRDYEQYF. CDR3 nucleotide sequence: TGTGCCAGCAGGGACTACGAGCAGTACTTC.

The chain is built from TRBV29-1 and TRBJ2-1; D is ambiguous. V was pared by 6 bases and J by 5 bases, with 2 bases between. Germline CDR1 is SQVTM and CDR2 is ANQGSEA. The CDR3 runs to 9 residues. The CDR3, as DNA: TGCAGCGTGCACAATGAGCAGTTCTTC. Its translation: CSVHNEQFF.